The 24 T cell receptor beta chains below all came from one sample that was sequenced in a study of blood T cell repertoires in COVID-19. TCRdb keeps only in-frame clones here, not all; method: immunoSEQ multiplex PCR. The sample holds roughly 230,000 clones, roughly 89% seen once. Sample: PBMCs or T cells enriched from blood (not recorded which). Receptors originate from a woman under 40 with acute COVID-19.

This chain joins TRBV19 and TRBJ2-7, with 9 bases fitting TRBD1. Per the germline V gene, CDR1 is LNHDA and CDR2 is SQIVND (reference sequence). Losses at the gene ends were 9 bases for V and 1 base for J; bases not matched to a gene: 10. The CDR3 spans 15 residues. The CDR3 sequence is CASCPTGTGSYEQYF. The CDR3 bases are TGTGCCAGCTGCCCTACCGGGACAGGGTCCTACGAGCAGTACTTC.

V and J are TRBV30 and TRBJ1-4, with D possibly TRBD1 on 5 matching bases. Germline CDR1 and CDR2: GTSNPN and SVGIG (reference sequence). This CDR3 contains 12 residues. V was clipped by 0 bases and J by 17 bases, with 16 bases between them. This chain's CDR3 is CAWSVRQGRSFF. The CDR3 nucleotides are TGTGCCTGGAGTGTACGTCAGGGCAGAAGTTTTTTT. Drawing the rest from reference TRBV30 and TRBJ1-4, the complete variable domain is SQTIHQWPATLVQPVGSPLSLECTVEGTSNPNLYWYRQAAGRGLQLLFYSVGIGQISSEVPQNLSASRPQDRQFILSSKKLLLSDSGFYLCAWSVRQGRSFFGSGTQLSVL.

In nucleotides, the CDR3 is TGTGCCAGCAGCCATTCCGGCAGGCCACTCAACACTGAAGCTTTCTTT. This encodes CASSHSGRPLNTEAFF. V gene TRBV3-1 (or the pseudogene TRBV3-2) combines with J gene TRBJ1-1; no definite D call. Trimming took 3 bases from V and 2 from J, leaving 16 bases between them. CDR3 length: 16 amino acids. Per the germline V gene, CDR1 is LGHDT and CDR2 is YNNKEL (reference sequence).

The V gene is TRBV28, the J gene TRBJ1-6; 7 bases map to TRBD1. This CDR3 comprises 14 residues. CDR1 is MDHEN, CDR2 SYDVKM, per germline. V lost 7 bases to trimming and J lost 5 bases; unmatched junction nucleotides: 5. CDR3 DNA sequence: TGTGCCAGCACTGACAGGGTAAATAATTCACCCCTCCACTTT. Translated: CASTDRVNNSPLHF.

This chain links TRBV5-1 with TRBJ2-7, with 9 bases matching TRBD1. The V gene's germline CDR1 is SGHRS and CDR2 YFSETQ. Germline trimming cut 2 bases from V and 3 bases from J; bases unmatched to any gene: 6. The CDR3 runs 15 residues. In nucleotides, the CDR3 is TGCGCCAGCAGCTTTCCGGGACAGGGTGTCTACGAGCAGTACTTC. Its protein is CASSFPGQGVYEQYF.

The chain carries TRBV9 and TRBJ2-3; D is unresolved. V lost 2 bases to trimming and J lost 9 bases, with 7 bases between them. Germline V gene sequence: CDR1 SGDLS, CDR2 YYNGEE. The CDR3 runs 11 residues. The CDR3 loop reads CASSVEKTQYF. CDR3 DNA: TGTGCCAGCAGCGTGGAGAAAACGCAGTATTTT. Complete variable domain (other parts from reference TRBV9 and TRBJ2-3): DSGVTQTPKHLITATGQRVTLRCSPRSGDLSVYWYQQSLDQGLQFLIQYYNGEERAKGNILERFSAQQFPDLHSELNLSSLELGDSALYFCASSVEKTQYFGPGTRLTVL.

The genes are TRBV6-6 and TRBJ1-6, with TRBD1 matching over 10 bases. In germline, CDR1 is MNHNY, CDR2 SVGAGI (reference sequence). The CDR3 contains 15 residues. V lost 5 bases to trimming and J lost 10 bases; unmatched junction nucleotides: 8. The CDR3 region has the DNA TGTGCCAGCAGTAGTCCGGGACAGGGGAAATCACCCCTCCACTTT. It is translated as CASSSPGQGKSPLHF.

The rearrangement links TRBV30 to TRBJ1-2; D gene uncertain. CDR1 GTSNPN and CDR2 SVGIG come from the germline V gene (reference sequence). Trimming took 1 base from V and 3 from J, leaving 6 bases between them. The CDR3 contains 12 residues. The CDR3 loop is CAWSDMDYGYTF. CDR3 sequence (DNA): TGTGCCTGGAGTGACATGGACTATGGCTACACCTTC.

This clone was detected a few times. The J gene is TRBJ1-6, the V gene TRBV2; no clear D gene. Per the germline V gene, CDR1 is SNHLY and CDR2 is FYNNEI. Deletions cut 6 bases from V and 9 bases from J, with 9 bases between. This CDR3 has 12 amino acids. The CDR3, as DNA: TGTGCCAGCAGGAGCCCTGGTTCACCCCTCCACTTT. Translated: CASRSPGSPLHF.

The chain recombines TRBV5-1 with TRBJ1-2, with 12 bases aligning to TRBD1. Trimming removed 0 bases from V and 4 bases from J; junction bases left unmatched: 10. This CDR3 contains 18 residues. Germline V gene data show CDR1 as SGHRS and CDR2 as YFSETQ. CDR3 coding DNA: TGCGCCAGCAGCTTGGGTGGCTCGGGACAGGGGGCCGGCTATGGCTACACCTTC. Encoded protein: CASSLGGSGQGAGYGYTF.

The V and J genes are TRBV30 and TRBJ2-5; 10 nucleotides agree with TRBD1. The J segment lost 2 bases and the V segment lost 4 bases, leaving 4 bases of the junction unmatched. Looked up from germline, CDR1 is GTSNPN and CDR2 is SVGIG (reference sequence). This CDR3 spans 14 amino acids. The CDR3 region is CAWIRTGGQETQYF. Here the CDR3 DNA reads TGTGCCTGGATCCGGACAGGGGGGCAAGAGACCCAGTACTTC.

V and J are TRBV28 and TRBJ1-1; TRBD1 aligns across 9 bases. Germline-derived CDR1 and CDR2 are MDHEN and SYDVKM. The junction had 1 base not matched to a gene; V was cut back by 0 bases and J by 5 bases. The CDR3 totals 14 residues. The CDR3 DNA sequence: TGTGCCAGCAGTTTATGGGACAGGGGTACTGAAGCTTTCTTT. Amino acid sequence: CASSLWDRGTEAFF.

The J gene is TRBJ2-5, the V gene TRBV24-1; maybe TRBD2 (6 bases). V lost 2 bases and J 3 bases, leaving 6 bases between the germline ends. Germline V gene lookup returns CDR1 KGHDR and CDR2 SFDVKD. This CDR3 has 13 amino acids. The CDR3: CATSDWREETQYF. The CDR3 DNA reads TGTGCCACCAGTGATTGGAGGGAAGAGACCCAGTACTTC.

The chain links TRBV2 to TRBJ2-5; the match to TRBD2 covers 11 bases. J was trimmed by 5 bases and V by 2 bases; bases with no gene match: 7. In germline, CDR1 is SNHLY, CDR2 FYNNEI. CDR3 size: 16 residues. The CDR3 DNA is TGTGCCAGCAGTGAAATAGCGGGGGGGCCTAAGGAGACCCAGTACTTC. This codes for CASSEIAGGPKETQYF.

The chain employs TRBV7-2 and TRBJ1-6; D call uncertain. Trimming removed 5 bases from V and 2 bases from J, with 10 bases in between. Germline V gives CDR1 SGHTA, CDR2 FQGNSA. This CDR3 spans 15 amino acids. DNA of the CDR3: TGTGCCAGCAGCCGCTACGTCACCTATAATTCACCCCTCCACTTT. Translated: CASSRYVTYNSPLHF.

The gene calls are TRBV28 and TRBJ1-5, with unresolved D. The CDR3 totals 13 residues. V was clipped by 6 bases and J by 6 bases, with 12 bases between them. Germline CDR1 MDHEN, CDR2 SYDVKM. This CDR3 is CASSRMAVQPQHF. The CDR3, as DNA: TGTGCCAGCAGCCGGATGGCGGTTCAGCCCCAGCATTTT.

CDR3 region: CASSFEVSYEQYF. DNA for the CDR3: TGTGCCAGCAGCTTTGAGGTCTCCTACGAGCAGTACTTC. The chain joins TRBV7-6 to TRBJ2-7; the D is unclear. This CDR3 contains 13 residues. V was clipped by 3 bases and J by 0 bases, with 6 bases between them. CDR1 and CDR2 from the germline V gene are SGHVS and FNYEAQ. Drawing the rest from reference TRBV7-6 and TRBJ2-7, the complete variable domain is GAGVSQSPRYKVTKRGQDVALRCDPISGHVSLYWYRQALGQGPEFLTYFNYEAQQDKSGLPNDRFSAERPEGSISTLTIQRTEQRDSAMYRCASSFEVSYEQYFGPGTRLTVT.

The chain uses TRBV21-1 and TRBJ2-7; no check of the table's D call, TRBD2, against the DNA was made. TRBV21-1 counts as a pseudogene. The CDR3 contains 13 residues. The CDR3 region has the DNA TGTGCCAGCAGCAAGACGGGCTCCTACGAGCAGTACTTC. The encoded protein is CASSKTGSYEQYF.

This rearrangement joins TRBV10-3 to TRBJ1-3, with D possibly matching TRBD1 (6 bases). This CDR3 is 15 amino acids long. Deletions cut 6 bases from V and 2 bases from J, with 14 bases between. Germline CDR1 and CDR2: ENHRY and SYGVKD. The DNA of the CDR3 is TGTGCCATCAGGGGCACAGGGAATACTGGAAACACCATATATTTT. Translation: CAIRGTGNTGNTIYF.

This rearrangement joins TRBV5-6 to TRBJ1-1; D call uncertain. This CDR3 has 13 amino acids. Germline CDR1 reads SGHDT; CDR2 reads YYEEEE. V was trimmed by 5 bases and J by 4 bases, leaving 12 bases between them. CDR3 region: CASRGRVGTEAFF. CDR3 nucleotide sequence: TGTGCCAGCAGGGGGAGGGTTGGCACTGAAGCTTTCTTT.

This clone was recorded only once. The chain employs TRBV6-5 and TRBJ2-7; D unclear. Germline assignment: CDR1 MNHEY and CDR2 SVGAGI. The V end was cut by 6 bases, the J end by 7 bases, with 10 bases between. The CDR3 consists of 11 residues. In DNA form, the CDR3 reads TGTGCCAGCAGGCACTTGAGTGAGCAGTACTTC. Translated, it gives CASRHLSEQYF.

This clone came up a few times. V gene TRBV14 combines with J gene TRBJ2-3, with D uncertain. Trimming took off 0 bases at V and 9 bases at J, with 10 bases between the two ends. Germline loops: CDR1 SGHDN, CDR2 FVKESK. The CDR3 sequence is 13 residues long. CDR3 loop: CASSQDRQATQYF. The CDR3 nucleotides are TGTGCCAGCAGCCAAGATCGGCAGGCGACGCAGTATTTT.

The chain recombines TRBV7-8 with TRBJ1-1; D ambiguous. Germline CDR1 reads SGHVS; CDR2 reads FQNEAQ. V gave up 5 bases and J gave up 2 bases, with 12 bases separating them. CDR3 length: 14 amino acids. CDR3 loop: CASSPEERNTEAFF. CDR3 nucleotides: TGTGCCAGCAGCCCCGAAGAGAGAAACACTGAAGCTTTCTTT.

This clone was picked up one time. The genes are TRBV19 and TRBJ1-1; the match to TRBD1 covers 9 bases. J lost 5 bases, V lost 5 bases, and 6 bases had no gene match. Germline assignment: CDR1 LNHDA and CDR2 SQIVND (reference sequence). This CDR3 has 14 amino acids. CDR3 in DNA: TGTGCCAGTAGTTTACAGGGGGCGAGAACTGAAGCTTTCTTT. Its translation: CASSLQGARTEAFF.